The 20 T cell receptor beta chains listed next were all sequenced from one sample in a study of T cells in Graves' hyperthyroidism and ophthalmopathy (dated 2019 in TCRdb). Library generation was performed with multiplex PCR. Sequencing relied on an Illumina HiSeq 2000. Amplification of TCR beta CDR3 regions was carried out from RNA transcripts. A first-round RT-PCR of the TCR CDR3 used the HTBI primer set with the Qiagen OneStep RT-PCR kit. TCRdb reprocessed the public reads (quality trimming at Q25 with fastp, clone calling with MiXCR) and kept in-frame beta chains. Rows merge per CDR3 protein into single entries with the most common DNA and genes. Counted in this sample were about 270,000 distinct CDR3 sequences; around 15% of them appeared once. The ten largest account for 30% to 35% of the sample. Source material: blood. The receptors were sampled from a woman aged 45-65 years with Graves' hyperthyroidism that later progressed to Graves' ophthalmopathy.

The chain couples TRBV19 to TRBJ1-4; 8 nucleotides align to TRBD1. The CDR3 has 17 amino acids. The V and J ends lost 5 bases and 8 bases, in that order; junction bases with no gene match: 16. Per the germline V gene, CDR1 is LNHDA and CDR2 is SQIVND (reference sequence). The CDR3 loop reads CASSERDRPLLNEKLFF. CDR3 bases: TGTGCCAGTAGTGAACGGGACAGGCCATTGCTAAACGAAAAACTGTTTTTT.

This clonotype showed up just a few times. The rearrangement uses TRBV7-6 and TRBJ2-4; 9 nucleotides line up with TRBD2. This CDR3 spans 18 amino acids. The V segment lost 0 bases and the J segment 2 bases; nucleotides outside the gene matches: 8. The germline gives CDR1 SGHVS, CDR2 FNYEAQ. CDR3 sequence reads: CASSLALAGGPTKNIQYF. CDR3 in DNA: TGTGCCAGCAGCTTAGCCTTGGCGGGAGGGCCGACCAAAAACATTCAGTACTTC.

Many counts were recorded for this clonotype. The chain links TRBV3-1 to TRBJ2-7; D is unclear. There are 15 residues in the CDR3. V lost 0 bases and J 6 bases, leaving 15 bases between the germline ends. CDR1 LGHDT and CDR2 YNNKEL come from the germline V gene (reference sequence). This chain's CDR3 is CASSQDSSTLREQYF. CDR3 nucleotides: TGTGCCAGCAGCCAAGATTCGAGTACTCTCCGCGAGCAGTACTTC.

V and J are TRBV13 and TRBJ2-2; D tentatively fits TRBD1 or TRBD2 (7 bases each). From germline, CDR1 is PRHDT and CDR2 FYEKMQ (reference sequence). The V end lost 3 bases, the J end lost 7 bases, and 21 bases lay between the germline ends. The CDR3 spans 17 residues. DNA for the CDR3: TGTGCCAGCAGCTTGGGGGGGCGACAGGGTCTCGGCGGGGAGCTGTTTTTT. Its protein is CASSLGGRQGLGGELFF.

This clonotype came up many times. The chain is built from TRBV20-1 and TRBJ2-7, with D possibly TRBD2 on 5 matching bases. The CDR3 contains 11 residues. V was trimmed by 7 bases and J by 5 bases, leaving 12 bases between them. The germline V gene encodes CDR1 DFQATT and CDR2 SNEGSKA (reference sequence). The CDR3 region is CSGLSSDEQYF. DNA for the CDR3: TGCAGTGGACTATCTTCGGACGAGCAGTACTTC.

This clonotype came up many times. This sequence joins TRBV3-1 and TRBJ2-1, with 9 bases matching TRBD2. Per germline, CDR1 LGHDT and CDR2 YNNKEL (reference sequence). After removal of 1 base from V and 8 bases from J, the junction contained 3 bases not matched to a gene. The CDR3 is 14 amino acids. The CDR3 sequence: CASSQVLAGYEQFF. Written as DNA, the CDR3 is TGTGCCAGCAGCCAAGTACTAGCGGGCTATGAGCAGTTCTTC.

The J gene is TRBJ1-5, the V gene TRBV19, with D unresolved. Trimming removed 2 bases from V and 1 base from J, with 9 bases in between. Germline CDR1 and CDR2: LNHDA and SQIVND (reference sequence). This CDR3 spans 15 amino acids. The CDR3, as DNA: TGTGCCAGTAGTATACTACAGCGAAGCAATCAGCCCCAGCATTTT. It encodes CASSILQRSNQPQHF.

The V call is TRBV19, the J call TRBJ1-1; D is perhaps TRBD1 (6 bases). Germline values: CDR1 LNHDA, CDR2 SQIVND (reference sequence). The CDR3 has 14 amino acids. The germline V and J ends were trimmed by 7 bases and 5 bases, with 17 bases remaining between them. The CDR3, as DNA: TGTGCCAGTATCAGTAATAGGGGGAGAACTGAAGCTTTCTTT. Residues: CASISNRGRTEAFF. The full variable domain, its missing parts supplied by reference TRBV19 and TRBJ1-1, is DGGITQSPKYLFRKEGQNVTLSCEQNLNHDAMYWYRQDPGQGLRLIYYSQIVNDFQKGDIAEGYSVSREKKESFPLTVTSAQKNPTAFYLCASISNRGRTEAFFGQGTRLTVV.

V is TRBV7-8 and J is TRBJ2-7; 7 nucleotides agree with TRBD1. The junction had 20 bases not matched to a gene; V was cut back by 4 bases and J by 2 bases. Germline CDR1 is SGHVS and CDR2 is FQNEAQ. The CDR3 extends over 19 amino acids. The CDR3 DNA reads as TGTGCCAGCAGCTGCCACAGGGCCTCTCGGGACAGAAAGCCCTACGAGCAGTACTTC. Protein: CASSCHRASRDRKPYEQYF.

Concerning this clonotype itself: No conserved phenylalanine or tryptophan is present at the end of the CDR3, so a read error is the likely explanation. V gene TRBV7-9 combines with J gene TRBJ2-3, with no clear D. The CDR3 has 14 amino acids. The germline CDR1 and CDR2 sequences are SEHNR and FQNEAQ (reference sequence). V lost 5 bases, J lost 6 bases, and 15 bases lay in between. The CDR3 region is CASSPRLASDTQYL. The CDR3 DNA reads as TGTGCCAGCAGCCCCCGACTCGCCTCGGATACGCAGTATCTT.

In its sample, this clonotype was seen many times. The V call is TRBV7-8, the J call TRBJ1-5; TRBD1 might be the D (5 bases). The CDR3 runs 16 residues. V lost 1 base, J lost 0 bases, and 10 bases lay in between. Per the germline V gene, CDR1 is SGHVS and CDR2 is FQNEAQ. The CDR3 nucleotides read TGTGCCAGCAGCTTAGGGACACCCTATAGCAATCAGCCCCAGCATTTT. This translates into CASSLGTPYSNQPQHF.

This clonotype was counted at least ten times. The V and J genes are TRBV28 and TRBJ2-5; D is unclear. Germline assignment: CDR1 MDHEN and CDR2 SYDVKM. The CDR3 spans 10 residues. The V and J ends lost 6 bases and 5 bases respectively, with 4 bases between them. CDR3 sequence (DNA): TGTGCCAGCAGGGGGGAGACCCAGTACTTC. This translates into CASRGETQYF.

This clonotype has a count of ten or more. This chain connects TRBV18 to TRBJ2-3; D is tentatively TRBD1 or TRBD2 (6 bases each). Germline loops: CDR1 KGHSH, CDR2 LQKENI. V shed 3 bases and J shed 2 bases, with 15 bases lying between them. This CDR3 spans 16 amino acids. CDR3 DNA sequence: TGTGCCAGCTCACCGTGGGCAGGGGAGGTCACAGATACGCAGTATTTT. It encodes CASSPWAGEVTDTQYF.

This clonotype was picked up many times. The CDR3 nucleotides read TGCGCCAGCAGCTCCCCAGTCCCTACTAGCGGGGAGCAGTTCTTC. It translates to CASSSPVPTSGEQFF. V and J are TRBV5-1 and TRBJ2-1, with 9 positions matching TRBD2. Germline loops: CDR1 SGHRS, CDR2 YFSETQ. The CDR3 is 15 residues long. V gave up 3 bases and J gave up 10 bases; unmatched junction bases: 11.

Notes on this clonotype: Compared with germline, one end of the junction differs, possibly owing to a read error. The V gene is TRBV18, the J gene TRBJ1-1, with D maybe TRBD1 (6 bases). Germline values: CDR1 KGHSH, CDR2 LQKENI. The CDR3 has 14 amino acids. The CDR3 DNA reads TGTGCCAGCGCCGAGACCTCACGGGACACTAAAGCTTTCTTT. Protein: CASAETSRDTKAFF.

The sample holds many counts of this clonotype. CDR3 amino acids: CASSNRRGAEAFF. CDR3 nucleotides: TGTGCCAGTAGTAATAGGAGGGGAGCTGAAGCTTTCTTT. The chain is built from TRBV19 and TRBJ1-1, with D perhaps matching TRBD1 (5 bases). The germline gives CDR1 LNHDA, CDR2 SQIVND (reference sequence). The CDR3 runs to 13 residues. V lost 4 bases to trimming and J lost 6 bases, with 12 bases between them. The full variable domain, its missing parts supplied by reference TRBV19 and TRBJ1-1, is DGGITQSPKYLFRKEGQNVTLSCEQNLNHDAMYWYRQDPGQGLRLIYYSQIVNDFQKGDIAEGYSVSREKKESFPLTVTSAQKNPTAFYLCASSNRRGAEAFFGQGTRLTVV.

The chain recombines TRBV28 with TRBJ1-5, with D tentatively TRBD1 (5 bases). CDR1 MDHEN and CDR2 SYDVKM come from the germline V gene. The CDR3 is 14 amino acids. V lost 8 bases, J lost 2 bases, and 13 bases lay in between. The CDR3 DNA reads TGTGCCAGCCACAGGATTGGTCGCAATCAGCCCCAGCATTTT. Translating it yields CASHRIGRNQPQHF.

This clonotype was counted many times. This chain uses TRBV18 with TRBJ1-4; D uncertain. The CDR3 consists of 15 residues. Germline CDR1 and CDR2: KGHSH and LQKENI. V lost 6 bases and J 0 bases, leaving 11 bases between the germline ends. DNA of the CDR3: TGTGCCAGCTCGCGGACCCTTGCAACTAATGAAAAACTGTTTTTT. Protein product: CASSRTLATNEKLFF.

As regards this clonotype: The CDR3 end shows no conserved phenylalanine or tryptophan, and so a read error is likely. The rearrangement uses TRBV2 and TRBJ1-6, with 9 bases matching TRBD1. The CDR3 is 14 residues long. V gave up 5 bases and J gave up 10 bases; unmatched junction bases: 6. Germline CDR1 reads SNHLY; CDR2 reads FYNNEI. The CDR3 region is CASSLQGAGSPLHL. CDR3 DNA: TGTGCCAGCAGTTTACAGGGGGCAGGGTCACCCCTCCACCTT.

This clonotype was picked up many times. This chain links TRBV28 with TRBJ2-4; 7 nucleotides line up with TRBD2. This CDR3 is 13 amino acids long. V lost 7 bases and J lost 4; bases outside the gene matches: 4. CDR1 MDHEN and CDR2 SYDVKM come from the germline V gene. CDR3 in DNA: TGTGCCAGCATGGAGGGACTAAAAAACATTCAGTACTTC. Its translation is CASMEGLKNIQYF. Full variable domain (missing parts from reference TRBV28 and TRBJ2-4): DVKVTQSSRYLVKRTGEKVFLECVQDMDHENMFWYRQDPGLGLRLIYFSYDVKMKEKGDIPEGYSVSREKKERFSLILESASTNQTSMYLCASMEGLKNIQYFGAGTRLSVL.